The source of this T cell receptor beta chain is a study of T cell responses to AZD1222 COVID-19 vaccine. This table comes from immunoSEQ multiplex PCR, and its TCRdb copy is limited to in-frame clones, with some not included. The sample has 75,000 to 90,000 clones, approximately 83% seen once; the top ten hold 12%. J gave up 3 bases and V 3 bases, and 9 bases lay outside the gene matches. This CDR3 spans 16 amino acids. CDR1 and CDR2 from the germline V gene are LNHDA and SQIVND (reference sequence). Sample: peripheral blood, taken 28 days after the second AZD1222 dose. This sequence originates from an adult who received the AZD1222 COVID-19 vaccine. This chain links TRBV19 with TRBJ1-1; the match to TRBD1 covers 8 bases. CDR3 residues: CASSIGGDRIYTEAFF. CDR3 coding DNA: TGTGCCAGTAGTATCGGGGGGGACAGGATATACACTGAAGCTTTCTTT.